Sequencing of this T cell receptor (beta chain) was carried out in a study of identical twins. Overall study results and limits: Low generation-probability sequences were in excess among twin-shared out-of-frame alpha sequences. Carriage of fewer insertions was seen in abundant cord blood beta clonotypes, whereas memory repertoires showed none.

This clonotype was counted a few times. Its antigen remains unidentified. TCRdb fed the 5' RACE reads into MiXCR, producing one record per CDR3 protein. The sample has some 300,000 distinct CDR3 sequences, 12% seen once. Another study also made use of these data, one on yellow fever vaccine responses in identical twins.

The receptor comes from a woman aged 18-30 years in good health. The specimen was CD8+ T cells sorted from blood.

The CDR3 here is CASSRKGDIDEAFF. CDR3 nucleotides: TGCGCCAGCAGCCGGAAAGGGGACATTGATGAAGCTTTCTTT. This chain joins TRBV4-1 and TRBJ1-1, with a tentative D call TRBD1 (6 bases). With 4 bases removed from V and 7 bases from J, the gap between germline ends came to 16 bases. The CDR3 runs to 14 residues. Germline-derived CDR1 and CDR2 are MGHRA and YSYEKL.